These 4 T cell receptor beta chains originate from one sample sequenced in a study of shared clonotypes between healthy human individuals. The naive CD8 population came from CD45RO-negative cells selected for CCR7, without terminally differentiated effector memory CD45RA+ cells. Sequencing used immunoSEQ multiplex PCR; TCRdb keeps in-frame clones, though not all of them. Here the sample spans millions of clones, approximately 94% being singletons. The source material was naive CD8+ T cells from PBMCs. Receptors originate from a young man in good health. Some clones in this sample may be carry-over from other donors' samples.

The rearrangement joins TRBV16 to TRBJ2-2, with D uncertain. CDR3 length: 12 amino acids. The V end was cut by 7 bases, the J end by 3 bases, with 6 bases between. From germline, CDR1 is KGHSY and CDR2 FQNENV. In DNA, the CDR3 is TGTGCCAGCAAGGGCGACACCGGGGAGCTGTTTTTT. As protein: CASKGDTGELFF.

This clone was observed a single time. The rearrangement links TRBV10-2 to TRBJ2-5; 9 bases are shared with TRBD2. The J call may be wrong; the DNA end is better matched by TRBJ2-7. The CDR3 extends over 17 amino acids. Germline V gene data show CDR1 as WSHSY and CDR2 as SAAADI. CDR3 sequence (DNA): TGCGCCAGCAGTGAGGAGGCTAGCGGGGCCCTCTCCTACGAGCAGTACTTC. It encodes CASSEEASGALSYEQYF.

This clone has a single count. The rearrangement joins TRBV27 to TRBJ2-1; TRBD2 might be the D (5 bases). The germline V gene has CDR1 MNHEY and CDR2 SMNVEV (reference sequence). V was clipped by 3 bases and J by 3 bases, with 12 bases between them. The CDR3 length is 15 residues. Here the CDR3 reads CASSLRATYYNEQFF. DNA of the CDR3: TGTGCCAGCAGTTTGCGGGCGACGTACTACAATGAGCAGTTCTTC.

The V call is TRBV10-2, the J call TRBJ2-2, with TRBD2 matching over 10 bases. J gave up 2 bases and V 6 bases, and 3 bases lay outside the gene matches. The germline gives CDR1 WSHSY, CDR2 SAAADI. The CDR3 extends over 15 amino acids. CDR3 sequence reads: CASRWTSGNTGELFF. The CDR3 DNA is TGCGCCAGCAGATGGACTAGCGGAAACACCGGGGAGCTGTTTTTT.